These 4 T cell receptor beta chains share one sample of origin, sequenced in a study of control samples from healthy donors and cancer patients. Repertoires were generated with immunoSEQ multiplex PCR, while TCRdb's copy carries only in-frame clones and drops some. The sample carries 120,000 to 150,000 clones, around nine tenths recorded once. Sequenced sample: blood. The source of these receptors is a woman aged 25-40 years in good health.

The CDR3 is CASGGTGNQPQHF. The CDR3, as DNA: TGTGCCAGCGGAGGGACGGGCAATCAGCCCCAGCATTTT. The rearrangement uses TRBV6-5 and TRBJ1-5; D perhaps matches TRBD1 (5 bases). The V gene's germline CDR1 is MNHEY and CDR2 SVGAGI. Trimming took 8 bases from V and 2 from J, leaving 10 bases between them. This CDR3 is 13 amino acids long.

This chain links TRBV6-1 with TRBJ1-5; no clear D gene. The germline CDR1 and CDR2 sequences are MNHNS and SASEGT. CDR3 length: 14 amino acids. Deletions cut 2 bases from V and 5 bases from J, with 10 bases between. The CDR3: CASSERSDDQPQHF. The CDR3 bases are TGTGCCAGCAGTGAAAGGTCAGATGATCAGCCCCAGCATTTT.

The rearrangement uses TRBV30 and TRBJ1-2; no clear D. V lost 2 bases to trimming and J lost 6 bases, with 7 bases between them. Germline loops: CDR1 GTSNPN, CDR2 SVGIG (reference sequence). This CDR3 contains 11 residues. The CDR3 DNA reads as TGTGCCTGGAGTCGATATGATGGCTACACCTTC. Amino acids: CAWSRYDGYTF.

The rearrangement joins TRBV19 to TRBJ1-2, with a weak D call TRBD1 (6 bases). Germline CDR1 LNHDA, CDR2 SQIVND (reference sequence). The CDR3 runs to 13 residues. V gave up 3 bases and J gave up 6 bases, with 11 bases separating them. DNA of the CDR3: TGTGCCAGTAGTATCCCCAGGGGCAATGGCTACACCTTC. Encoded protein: CASSIPRGNGYTF.